The present TCR beta chain was sequenced within a study of blood T cell repertoires in COVID-19. In the study's own analysis: Amplification from reference gene primers served as the basis for estimated nucleated cell counts. Produced via immunoSEQ multiplex PCR; TCRdb's table is partial and in-frame only. The V and J calls and the clone size are those of that table, but D and trimming were determined from the DNA. The data show around 450,000 clones, 70% to 90% seen once. CDR1 and CDR2 (germline): LGHDT, YNNKEL (reference sequence). The CDR3 totals 17 residues. Between the trimmed V and J ends, which lost 0 bases and 0 bases, there was a span of 13 bases.

Sequencing was performed on PBMCs or T cells enriched from blood (not recorded which). The receptor's source is a woman aged 18-30 years with acute COVID-19. The gene calls are TRBV3-1 (or the pseudogene TRBV3-2) and TRBJ2-3, with D possibly TRBD2 on 6 matching bases. CDR3 nucleotide sequence: TGTGCCAGCAGCCAAGAATGGGACTCACCCAGCACAGATACGCAGTATTTT. This translates into CASSQEWDSPSTDTQYF.